This TCR beta chain is drawn from a study of siplizumab effects on memory and regulatory T cells. TCRdb's copy holds only in-frame clones and misses some; the assay was immunoSEQ multiplex PCR. The sample lists about 26,000 clones, more than 65% seen once, with 24% in the top ten. The CDR3 has 16 amino acids. V was clipped by 3 bases and J by 0 bases, with 12 bases between them. Germline assignment: CDR1 KGHSH and CDR2 LQKENI. The receptor was derived from a human donor in good health. The sequenced sample consisted of memory CD4+ T cells sorted from blood. This rearrangement joins TRBV18 to TRBJ1-3, with D hard to call. The CDR3 sequence: CASSPVWTVSGNTIYF. CDR3 DNA: TGTGCCAGCTCACCGGTGTGGACGGTCTCTGGAAACACCATATATTTT.